A single sample is the source of the 21 T cell receptor beta chains below, sequenced in a study of regulatory T cells in long-lasting Graves disease. Time point meaning: newly diagnosed GD, antithyroid drugs for less than 3 months. There was RNA extracted from PBMCs, and the TCR library was made from it. With iRepertoire HTBI primers and Arm-PCR of CDR3 regions, TCR beta libraries were built. TCRdb redid the calling of the multiplex PCR reads with MiXCR, one entry per CDR3 protein. The data contain more than 450,000 distinct CDR3 sequences, 12% of them seen just once; the ten biggest clones take up around 10%. These data are also associated with another study on T cells in Graves' hyperthyroidism and ophthalmopathy.

The input for sequencing was peripheral blood mononuclear cells (PBMCs), taken at new diagnosis, from a patient treated with antithyroid drugs. The receptors stem from a woman younger than 45 with Graves disease.

Points on this clonotype: This could be a read error, since a much larger clone is one nucleotide away. The V and J genes are TRBV9 and TRBJ2-7; a weak D match, TRBD1 (7 bases). Germline CDR1 is SGDLS and CDR2 is YYNGEE. The CDR3 loop spans 15 amino acids. V lost 7 bases, J lost 3 bases, and 20 bases lay in between. The CDR3 coding sequence is TGTGCCAGCGCCGCCCGACAGGGAGGTATCTACGAGCAGTACTTC. The encoded protein is CASAARQGGIYEQYF.

This clonotype has more than one count but fewer than ten. The chain has TRBV9 and TRBJ2-1; 9 bases map to TRBD1. CDR1 and CDR2 (germline): SGDLS, YYNGEE. The V gene end was trimmed by 3 bases and the J gene end by 3 bases; junction bases not matched to a gene: 7. The CDR3 covers 16 residues. The chain's CDR3 is CASSAQTGGGYNEQFF. The DNA for the CDR3 is TGTGCCAGCAGCGCCCAAACAGGGGGCGGCTACAATGAGCAGTTCTTC.

The rearrangement uses TRBV27 and TRBJ2-2; TRBD2 is a possible D gene (5 bases). V was pared by 5 bases and J by 2 bases, with 12 bases between. The CDR3 totals 15 residues. Germline loops: CDR1 MNHEY, CDR2 SMNVEV (reference sequence). The CDR3 DNA follows: TGTGCCAGCAGTCCGGGGTGGAGAAACACCGGGGAGCTGTTTTTT. This gives the protein CASSPGWRNTGELFF.

V gene TRBV9 combines with J gene TRBJ2-1, with 9 bases aligning to TRBD2. The V and J ends lost 0 bases and 2 bases, in that order; junction bases with no gene match: 12. In germline, CDR1 is SGDLS, CDR2 YYNGEE. This CDR3 comprises 19 residues. The CDR3 protein is CASSVGGSGRNLAYNEQFF. In DNA, the CDR3 is TGTGCCAGCAGCGTAGGTGGTAGCGGGAGAAATCTCGCCTACAATGAGCAGTTCTTC.

On this clonotype: Possible read error: a much larger clone is one base away. This chain joins TRBV6-2 or TRBV6-3 and TRBJ2-3, with a weak D call TRBD1 (5 bases). Germline-derived CDR1 and CDR2 are MNHEY and SVGEGT. The CDR3 runs 12 residues. Trimming left V 6 bases short and J 5 bases short, with 9 bases between. The DNA of the CDR3 is TGTGCCAGCAGCACCCAGGGAGATACGCAGTATTTT. This gives the protein CASSTQGDTQYF.

Many counts were recorded for this clonotype. The chain has TRBV7-9 and TRBJ1-5, with D maybe TRBD1 (6 bases). This CDR3 has 17 amino acids. The V and J ends lost 3 bases and 6 bases respectively, with 21 bases between them. Looked up from germline, CDR1 is SEHNR and CDR2 is FQNEAQ (reference sequence). The CDR3: CASSFFPSQGPFQPQHF. The CDR3 DNA reads as TGTGCCAGCAGCTTCTTCCCATCACAGGGACCATTTCAGCCCCAGCATTTT.

V usage is TRBV20-1 and J usage is TRBJ2-1, with no clear D. The CDR3 is 14 residues long. V was pared by 0 bases and J by 0 bases, with 6 bases between. The germline gives CDR1 DFQATT, CDR2 SNEGSKA (reference sequence). CDR3 amino acids: CSAREARSYNEQFF. The CDR3 coding sequence is TGCAGTGCTAGAGAGGCACGCTCCTACAATGAGCAGTTCTTC.

This clonotype has a count of ten or more. CDR3 coding DNA: TGTGCCAGCAGTTTAGCGGCAGGGGGCGAAGAGGAAAAACTGTTTTTT. Its translation: CASSLAAGGEEEKLFF. The chain uses TRBV12-3 or TRBV12-4 and TRBJ1-4, with 8 bases lining up with TRBD1. Trimming took 0 bases from V and 8 from J; bases not matched to a gene: 8. The CDR3 loop spans 16 amino acids.

This clonotype was counted at least ten times. The V call is TRBV11-3, the J call TRBJ2-1, with D hard to call. The CDR3 covers 15 residues. V lost 1 base, J lost 8 bases, and 15 bases lay in between. Germline V lookup: CDR1 SGHNT, CDR2 YENEEA. CDR3 in DNA: TGTGCCAGCAGCTTAGGAACCCCGCCGGGCGATGAGCAGTTCTTC. Translated: CASSLGTPPGDEQFF.

This clonotype was detected ten times or more. The chain recombines TRBV19 with TRBJ1-1; D may be TRBD1 (5 bases). Trimming pared 3 bases from V and 0 bases from J, leaving 8 bases between. The CDR3 consists of 14 residues. In germline, CDR1 is LNHDA, CDR2 SQIVND (reference sequence). CDR3 in DNA: TGTGCCAGTAGTATTGGCAGGGTGAACACTGAAGCTTTCTTT. This gives the protein CASSIGRVNTEAFF.

This clonotype was seen a handful of times. V gene TRBV5-4 combines with J gene TRBJ1-3; TRBD1 matches at 7 bases. V was pared by 7 bases and J by 1 base, with 5 bases of the junction left unmatched. This CDR3 contains 14 residues. The V gene's germline CDR1 is SGHNT and CDR2 YYREEE (reference sequence). The CDR3 bases are TGTGCCAGCTCACAGGGGATTTCTGGAAACACCATATATTTT. Translated, it gives CASSQGISGNTIYF.

The V and J genes are TRBV19 and TRBJ2-1, with 11 positions matching TRBD2. Germline V gene data show CDR1 as LNHDA and CDR2 as SQIVND (reference sequence). V was clipped by 8 bases and J by 9 bases; unmatched bases: 9. The CDR3 covers 14 residues. Here the CDR3 DNA reads TGTGCCAGTCAAGGACTAGCGGGCCAGGCTGAGCAGTTCTTC. Its protein is CASQGLAGQAEQFF.

This clonotype showed up many times. V gene TRBV27 combines with J gene TRBJ1-4; 9 positions match TRBD1. V lost 8 bases to trimming and J lost 8 bases; unmatched junction nucleotides: 9. CDR1 is MNHEY and CDR2 is SMNVEV in the germline V gene (reference sequence). The length of the CDR3 is 14 residues. The CDR3 region is CASRTGTGKEKLFF. For the CDR3, the DNA is TGTGCCAGCCGGACCGGGACAGGGAAGGAAAAACTGTTTTTT.

This clonotype has a count of ten or more. The chain employs TRBV24-1 and TRBJ2-3, with TRBD2 matching 8 bases. V dropped 0 bases and J dropped 6; count of bases not matched to a gene: 13. The CDR3 is 18 residues long. From germline, CDR1 is KGHDR and CDR2 SFDVKD. CDR3 in amino acids: CATSDLKTSGTRRDTQYF. The CDR3 DNA sequence: TGTGCCACCAGTGATTTGAAAACTAGCGGAACCCGTAGGGATACGCAGTATTTT.

Only a few counts were recorded for this clonotype. The chain combines TRBV9 with TRBJ1-1; D perhaps matches TRBD1 (5 bases). Germline lookup yields CDR1 SGDLS and CDR2 YYNGEE. Trimming shortened V by 3 bases and J by 0 bases, and 12 bases separated the two germline ends. CDR3 length: 15 amino acids. The CDR3 sequence is CASSATGAMNTEAFF. The DNA for the CDR3 is TGTGCCAGCAGCGCTACCGGGGCCATGAACACTGAAGCTTTCTTT.

In this sample, this clonotype turned up many times. V and J are TRBV5-1 and TRBJ2-3; 9 bases map to TRBD1. The V gene's germline CDR1 is SGHRS and CDR2 YFSETQ. The CDR3 has 15 amino acids. V dropped 1 base and J dropped 4; count of bases not matched to a gene: 4. The CDR3 reads CASSLNRGQADTQYF. CDR3 DNA sequence: TGCGCCAGCAGCTTGAACAGGGGGCAAGCAGATACGCAGTATTTT.

V is TRBV28 and J is TRBJ2-3, with 7 bases aligning to TRBD2. Germline-derived CDR1 and CDR2 are MDHEN and SYDVKM. CDR3 length: 17 amino acids. V was pared by 3 bases and J by 6 bases, with 15 bases of the junction left unmatched. The chain's CDR3 is CASSLLDAGEPSDTQYF. The CDR3 DNA follows: TGTGCCAGCAGTTTGTTGGATGCGGGAGAGCCTTCGGATACGCAGTATTTT.

This clonotype was counted ten times or more. The chain has TRBV28 and TRBJ1-2; weak D call: TRBD1 (6 bases). Germline V gene lookup returns CDR1 MDHEN and CDR2 SYDVKM. Trimming cost V 7 bases and J 2 bases, with 17 bases left between them. The CDR3 length is 15 residues. The CDR3 sequence: CASTPPGDLNYGYTF. CDR3 nucleotides: TGTGCCAGCACTCCTCCAGGGGACCTGAACTATGGCTACACCTTC.

This clonotype was picked up many times. The junction does not match germline at one end; this may be a read error. The chain joins TRBV5-1 to TRBJ1-6, with D uncertain. The length of the CDR3 is 13 residues. Germline CDR1 SGHRS, CDR2 YFSETQ. CDR3 nucleotide sequence: TGTGCCAGCAGCTTAGATCGAAATTCACCCCTCCACTTT. It yields the protein CASSLDRNSPLHF.

On this clonotype itself: A junction end diverges from the germline sequence, so it may reflect a read error. The rearrangement links TRBV5-1 to TRBJ1-5; TRBD1 is a possible D gene (6 bases). CDR3 size: 15 residues. CDR1 and CDR2 (germline): SGHRS, YFSETQ. CDR3 bases: TGTGCCAGCAGCTGGGGGGCAGGTAGTGATCAGCCCCAGCATTTT. It specifies CASSWGAGSDQPQHF. Variable domain in full (rest from reference TRBV5-1 and TRBJ1-5): KAGVTQTPRYLIKTRGQQVTLSCSPISGHRSVSWYQQTPGQGLQFLFEYFSETQRNKGNFPGRFSGRQFSNSRSEMNVSTLELGDSALYLCASSWGAGSDQPQHFGDGTRLSIL.

Notes on this clonotype: A much bigger clone sits one base away, suggesting this may be a read error. The chain carries TRBV4-1 and TRBJ2-1, with TRBD2 matching 7 bases. Germline lookup yields CDR1 MGHRA and CDR2 YSYEKL. J was trimmed by 8 bases and V by 6 bases; bases with no gene match: 16. The length of the CDR3 is 16 residues. CDR3 DNA: TGCGCCAGCAGACGTCCCGGGACTGGCGGGAGTGATGAGCAGTTCTTC. Residues: CASRRPGTGGSDEQFF.